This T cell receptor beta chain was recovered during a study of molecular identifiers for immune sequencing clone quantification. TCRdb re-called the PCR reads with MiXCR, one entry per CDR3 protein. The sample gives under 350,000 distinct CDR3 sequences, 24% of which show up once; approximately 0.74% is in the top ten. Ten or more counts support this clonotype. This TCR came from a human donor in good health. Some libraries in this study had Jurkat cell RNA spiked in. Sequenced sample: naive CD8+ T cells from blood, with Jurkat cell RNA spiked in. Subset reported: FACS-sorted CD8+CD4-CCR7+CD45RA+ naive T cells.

The CDR3 region is CASRPPGLSTDTQYF. CDR3 nucleotides: TGTGCCAGCAGACCCCCGGGACTATCCACAGATACGCAGTATTTT. The rearrangement joins TRBV7-9 to TRBJ2-3; TRBD2 matches at 7 bases. CDR3 length: 15 residues. CDR1 SEHNR and CDR2 FQNEAQ come from the germline V gene (reference sequence). V lost 6 bases, J lost 2 bases, and 8 bases stayed unmatched.